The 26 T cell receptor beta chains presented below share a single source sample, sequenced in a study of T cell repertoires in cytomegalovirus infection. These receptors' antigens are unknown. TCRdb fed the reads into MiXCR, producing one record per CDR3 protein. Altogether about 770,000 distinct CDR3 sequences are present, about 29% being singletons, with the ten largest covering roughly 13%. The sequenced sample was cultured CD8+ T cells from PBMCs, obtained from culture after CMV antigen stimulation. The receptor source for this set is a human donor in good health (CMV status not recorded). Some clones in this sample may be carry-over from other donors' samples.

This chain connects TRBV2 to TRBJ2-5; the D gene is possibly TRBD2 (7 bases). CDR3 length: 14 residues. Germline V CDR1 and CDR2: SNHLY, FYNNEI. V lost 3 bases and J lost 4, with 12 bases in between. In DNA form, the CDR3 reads TGTGCCAGCAGTGAGAGGGGGGGCCGAGAGACCCAGTACTTC. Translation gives CASSERGGRETQYF.

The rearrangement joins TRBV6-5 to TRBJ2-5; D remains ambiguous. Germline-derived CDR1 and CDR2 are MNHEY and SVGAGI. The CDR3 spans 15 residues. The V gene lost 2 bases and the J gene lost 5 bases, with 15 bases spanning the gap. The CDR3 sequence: CASSYRPLGLETQYF. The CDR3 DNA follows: TGTGCCAGCAGTTACCGCCCCTTAGGGCTGGAGACCCAGTACTTC.

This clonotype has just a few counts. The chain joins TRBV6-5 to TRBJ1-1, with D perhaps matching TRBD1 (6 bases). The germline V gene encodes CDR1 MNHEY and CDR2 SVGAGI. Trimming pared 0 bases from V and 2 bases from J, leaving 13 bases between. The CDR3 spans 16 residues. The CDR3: CASSYSTGLFNTEAFF. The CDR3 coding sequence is TGTGCCAGCAGTTACTCGACAGGTCTTTTTAACACTGAAGCTTTCTTT.

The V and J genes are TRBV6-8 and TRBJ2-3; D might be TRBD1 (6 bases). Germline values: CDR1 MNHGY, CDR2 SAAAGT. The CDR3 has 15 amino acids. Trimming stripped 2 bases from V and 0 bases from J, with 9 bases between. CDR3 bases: TGTGCCAGCAGTTACACGGGACAAAGCACAGATACGCAGTATTTT. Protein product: CASSYTGQSTDTQYF.

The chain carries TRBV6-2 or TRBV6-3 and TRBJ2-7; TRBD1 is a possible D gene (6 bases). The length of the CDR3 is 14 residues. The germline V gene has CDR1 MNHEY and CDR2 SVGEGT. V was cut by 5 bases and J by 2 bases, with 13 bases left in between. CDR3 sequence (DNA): TGTGCCAGCAGTCACCGGGACATAGCCTACGAGCAGTACGTC. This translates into CASSHRDIAYEQYV.

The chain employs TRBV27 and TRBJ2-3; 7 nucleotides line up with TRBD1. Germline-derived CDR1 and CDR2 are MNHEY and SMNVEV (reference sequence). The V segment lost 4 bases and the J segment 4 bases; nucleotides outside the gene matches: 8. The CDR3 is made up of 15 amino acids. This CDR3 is CASSSPGRGPDTQYF. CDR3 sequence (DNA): TGTGCCAGCAGTTCCCCCGGTAGGGGGCCAGATACGCAGTATTTT.

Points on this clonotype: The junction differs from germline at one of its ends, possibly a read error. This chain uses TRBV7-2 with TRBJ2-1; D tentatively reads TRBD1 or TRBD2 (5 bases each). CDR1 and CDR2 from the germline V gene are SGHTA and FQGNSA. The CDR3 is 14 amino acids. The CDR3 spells CASSLGDGYNKQFF. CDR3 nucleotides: TGTGCCAGCAGCTTGGGGGATGGGTACAATAAGCAGTTCTTC.

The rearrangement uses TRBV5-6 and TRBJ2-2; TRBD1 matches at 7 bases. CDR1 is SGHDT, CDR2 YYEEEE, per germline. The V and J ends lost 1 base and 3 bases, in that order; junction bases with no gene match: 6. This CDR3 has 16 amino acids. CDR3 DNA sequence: TGTGCCAGCAGCTTGTCTGGACAGGTATACACCGGGGAGCTGTTTTTT. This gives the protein CASSLSGQVYTGELFF. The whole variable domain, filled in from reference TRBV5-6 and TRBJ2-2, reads DAGVTQSPTHLIKTRGQQVTLRCSPKSGHDTVSWYQQALGQGPQFIFQYYEEEERQRGNFPDRFSGHQFPNYSSELNVNALLLGDSALYLCASSLSGQVYTGELFFGEGSRLTVL.

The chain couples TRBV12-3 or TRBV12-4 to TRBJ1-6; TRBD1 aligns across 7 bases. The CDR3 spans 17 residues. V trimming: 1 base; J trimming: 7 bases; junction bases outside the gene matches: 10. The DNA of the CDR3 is TGTGCCAGCAGTTTAGGCAGGGGGAGATCCCCCAATTCACCCCTCCACTTT. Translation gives CASSLGRGRSPNSPLHF.

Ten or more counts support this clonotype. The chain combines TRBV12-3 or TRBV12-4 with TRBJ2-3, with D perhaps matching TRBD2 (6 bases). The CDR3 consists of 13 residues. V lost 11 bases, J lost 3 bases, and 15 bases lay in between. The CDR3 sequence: CAGSHGGTDTQYF. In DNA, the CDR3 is TGTGCCGGGTCCCACGGGGGAACAGATACGCAGTATTTT.

In DNA, the CDR3 is TGTGCCAGCACCCAGGGGAGCGGCTCTCCCACAGATACGCAGTATTTT. Its protein is CASTQGSGSPTDTQYF. The chain carries TRBV5-4 and TRBJ2-3; TRBD1 might be the D (6 bases). CDR1 and CDR2 from the germline V gene are SGHNT and YYREEE (reference sequence). V dropped 6 bases and J dropped 2 bases, with 19 bases sitting between them. The CDR3 spans 16 residues.

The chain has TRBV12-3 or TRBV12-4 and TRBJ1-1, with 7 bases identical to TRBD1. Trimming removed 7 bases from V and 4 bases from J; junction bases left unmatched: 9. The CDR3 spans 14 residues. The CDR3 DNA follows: TGTGCCAGCACCCCAGGGGGGGGGCTCACTGAAGCTTTCTTT. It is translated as CASTPGGGLTEAFF.

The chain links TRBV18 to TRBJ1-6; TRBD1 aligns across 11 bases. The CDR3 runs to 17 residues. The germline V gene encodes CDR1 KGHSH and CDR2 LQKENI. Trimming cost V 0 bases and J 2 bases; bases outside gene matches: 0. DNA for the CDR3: TGTGCCAGCTCACCACCGGACAGGGGGCCCTATAATTCACCCCTCCACTTT. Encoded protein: CASSPPDRGPYNSPLHF.

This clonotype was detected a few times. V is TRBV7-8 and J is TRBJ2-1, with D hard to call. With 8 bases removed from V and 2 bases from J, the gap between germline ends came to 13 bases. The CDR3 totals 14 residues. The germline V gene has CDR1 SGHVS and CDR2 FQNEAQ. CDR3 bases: TGTGCCAGCCTCCCGCCGGTGCCCTACAATGAGCAGTTCTTC. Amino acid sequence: CASLPPVPYNEQFF.

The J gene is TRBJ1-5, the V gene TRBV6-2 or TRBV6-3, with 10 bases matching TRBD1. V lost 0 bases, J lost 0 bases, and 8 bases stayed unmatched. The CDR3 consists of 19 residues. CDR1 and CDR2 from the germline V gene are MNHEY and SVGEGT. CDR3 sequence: CASSYSKRDRGYSNQPQHF. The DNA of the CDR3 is TGTGCCAGCAGTTACTCGAAGAGGGACAGGGGATATAGCAATCAGCCCCAGCATTTT.

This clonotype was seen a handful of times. For the CDR3, the DNA is TGTGCCAGCAGCTTAATGGGACAGCAAAATGAGCAGTTCTTC. This codes for CASSLMGQQNEQFF. The chain joins TRBV7-9 to TRBJ2-1; 7 bases agree with TRBD1. CDR1 is SEHNR and CDR2 is FQNEAQ in the germline V gene (reference sequence). The trim removed 2 bases at V and 7 bases at J, leaving 5 bases unmatched. The CDR3 is 14 residues long.

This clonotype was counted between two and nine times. The CDR3: CASSGTPAYEQYV. The CDR3 region has the DNA TGTGCCAGCAGCGGGACTCCCGCCTACGAGCAGTACGTC. The chain joins TRBV7-9 to TRBJ2-7, with D perhaps TRBD2 (6 bases). The CDR3 has 13 residues. Germline values: CDR1 SEHNR, CDR2 FQNEAQ (reference sequence). V shed 5 bases and J shed 2 bases, with 10 bases lying between them.

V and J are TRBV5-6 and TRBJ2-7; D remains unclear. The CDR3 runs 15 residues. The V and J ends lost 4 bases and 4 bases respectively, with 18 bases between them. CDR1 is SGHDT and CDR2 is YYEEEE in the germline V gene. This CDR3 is CASSQEALIPYEQYV. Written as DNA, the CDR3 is TGTGCCAGCAGCCAAGAAGCCCTCATCCCTTACGAGCAGTACGTC.

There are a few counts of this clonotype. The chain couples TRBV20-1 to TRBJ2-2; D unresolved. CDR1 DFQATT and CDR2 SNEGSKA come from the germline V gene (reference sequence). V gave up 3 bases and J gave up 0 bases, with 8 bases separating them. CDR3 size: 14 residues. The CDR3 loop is CSASPGPNTGELFF. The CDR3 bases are TGCAGTGCTAGTCCGGGTCCGAACACCGGGGAGCTGTTTTTT.

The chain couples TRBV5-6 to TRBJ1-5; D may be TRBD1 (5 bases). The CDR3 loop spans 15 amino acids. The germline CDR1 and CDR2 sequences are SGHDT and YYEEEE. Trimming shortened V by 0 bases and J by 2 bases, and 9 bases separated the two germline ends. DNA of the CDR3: TGTGCCAGCAGCTTGGGACAGACGCGCAATCAGCCCCAGCATTTT. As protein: CASSLGQTRNQPQHF.

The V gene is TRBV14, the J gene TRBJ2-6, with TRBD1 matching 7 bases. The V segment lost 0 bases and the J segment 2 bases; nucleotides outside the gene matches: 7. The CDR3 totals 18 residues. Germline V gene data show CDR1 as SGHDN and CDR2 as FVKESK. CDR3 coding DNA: TGTGCCAGCAGCCAAGAAGCGACAGGGAGTACTGGGGCCAACGTCCTGACTTTC. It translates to CASSQEATGSTGANVLTF. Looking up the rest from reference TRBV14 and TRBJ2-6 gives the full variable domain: EAGVTQFPSHSVIEKGQTVTLRCDPISGHDNLYWYRRVMGKEIKFLLHFVKESKQDESGMPNNRFLAERTGGTYSTLKVQPAELEDSGVYFCASSQEATGSTGANVLTFGAGSRLTVL.

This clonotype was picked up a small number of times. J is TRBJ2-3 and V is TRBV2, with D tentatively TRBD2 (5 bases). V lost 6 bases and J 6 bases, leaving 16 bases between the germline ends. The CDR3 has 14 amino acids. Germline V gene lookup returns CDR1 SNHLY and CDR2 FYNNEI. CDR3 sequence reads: CASRAGVGADTQYF. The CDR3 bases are TGTGCCAGCAGAGCCGGGGTAGGAGCGGATACGCAGTATTTT.

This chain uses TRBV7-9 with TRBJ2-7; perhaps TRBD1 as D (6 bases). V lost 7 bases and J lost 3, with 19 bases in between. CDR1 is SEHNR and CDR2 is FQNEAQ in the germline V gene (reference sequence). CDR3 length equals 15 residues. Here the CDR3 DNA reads TGTGCCAGCACCTCGCCACAGGGAGAGGGCTACGAGCAGTACTTC. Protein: CASTSPQGEGYEQYF.

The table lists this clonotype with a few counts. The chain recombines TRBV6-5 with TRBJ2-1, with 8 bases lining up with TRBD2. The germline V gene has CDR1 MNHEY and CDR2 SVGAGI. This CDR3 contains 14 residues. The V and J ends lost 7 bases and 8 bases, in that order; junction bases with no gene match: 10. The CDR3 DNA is TGTGCCAGCACGCCCGGGACTAGGGTCGATGAGCAGTTCTTC. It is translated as CASTPGTRVDEQFF.

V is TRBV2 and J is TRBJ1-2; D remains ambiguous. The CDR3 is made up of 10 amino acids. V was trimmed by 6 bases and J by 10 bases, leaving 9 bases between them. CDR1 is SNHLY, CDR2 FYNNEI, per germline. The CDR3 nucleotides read TGTGCCAGCAGGGGTCTTTTCTACACCTTC. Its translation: CASRGLFYTF.

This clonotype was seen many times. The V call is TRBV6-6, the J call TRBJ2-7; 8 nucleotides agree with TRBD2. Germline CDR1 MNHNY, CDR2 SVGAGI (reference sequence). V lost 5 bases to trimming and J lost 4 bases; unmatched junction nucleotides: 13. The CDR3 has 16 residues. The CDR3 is CASSPPGGISLYEQYF. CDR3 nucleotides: TGTGCCAGCAGTCCACCGGGGGGGATTTCCTTGTACGAGCAGTACTTC.